The entry below describes one T cell receptor beta chain. Recruited during active infection, patients (from Seattle) were subsequently followed longitudinally. This specimen belongs to a study of blood T cell repertoires in COVID-19. The wider study: Samples representing acute and convalescent COVID-19 were sourced from the United States, Italy and Spain.

The CDR3 totals 14 residues. Germline V gene sequence: CDR1 MNHNY, CDR2 SVGAGI (reference sequence). The V gene lost 3 bases and the J gene lost 4 bases, with 10 bases spanning the gap. Assay: immunoSEQ multiplex PCR; the TCRdb copy retains only in-frame clones and omits some. The table shows a few hundred thousand clones, with 86% occurring only once. The sequence was obtained from a woman aged 45-65 years with COVID-19, enrolled during active disease. The sequencing input was peripheral blood. V is TRBV6-6 and J is TRBJ2-1; possibly TRBD1 for D (6 bases). The CDR3 protein is CASSYSGTYNEQFF. In DNA form, the CDR3 reads TGTGCCAGCAGTTATTCCGGGACATACAATGAGCAGTTCTTC.